This TCR beta chain is from a study of T-cell reconstitution after alpha-beta-depleted transplantation in children. With V trimmed by 0 bases and J by 1 base, 6 bases remained unmatched. Germline assignment: CDR1 DFQATT and CDR2 SNEGSKA (reference sequence). The CDR3 runs to 15 residues. This sample's TCRbeta library carried unique molecular identifier barcodes. TCRdb passed the PCR reads through MiXCR, listing each CDR3 protein once. The sample shows just over 350,000 distinct CDR3 sequences, about 14% of them seen only once. The chain joins TRBV20-1 to TRBJ2-7; 7 nucleotides match TRBD2. The source of this sequence is a human donor who donated a stem cell graft to a child with Fanconi anemia. This specimen was PBMCs, taken from the stem cell graft. CDR3 residues: CSAREGLAASYEQYF. The CDR3 DNA reads TGCAGTGCTAGAGAGGGCCTAGCGGCGTCCTACGAGCAGTACTTC.